This T cell receptor (beta chain) was obtained from a study of memory CD4+ T cells and cytomegalovirus serostatus. Notes on the study in general: Repertoires predicted CMV serostatus with median bootstrapped AUC of approximately 0.94.

V shed 8 bases, J shed 5 bases, and the junction held 6 bases outside the gene matches. This CDR3 is 13 amino acids long. Germline loops: CDR1 SNHLY, CDR2 FYNNEI. The sort gate was single viable CD3+CD4+CD8-CD45RO+ cells for memory CD4+ T cells. Donors' CMV status reflects serum IgG against pp150, pp28, p38, p52. Assay: immunoSEQ multiplex PCR; the TCRdb copy retains only in-frame clones and omits some. The repertoire holds almost 45,000 clones, with 70% to 80% as singletons. As regards this clone: Its matching antigen is unknown.

The rearrangement uses TRBV2 and TRBJ1-5; 7 bases map to TRBD1. This clonotype originated in an adult in good health and CMV-seronegative. Sequencing used memory CD4+ T cells from blood. The DNA for the CDR3 is TGTGCCAGCGGGGGACAGATAGATCAGCCCCAGCATTTT. Translating it yields CASGGQIDQPQHF.